This T cell receptor (beta chain) derives from a study of blood T cells in healthy people across ages. The authors ran a second PCR of 7 to 11 cycles using a sample-barcoded 5' primer and a J-beta primer mix. With 12 random nucleotides, a template-switch adaptor tagged each individual cDNA molecule. At least 2.5 million CDR3-containing paired-end reads were obtained per sample. TCRdb reanalysed the 5' RACE reads using MiXCR and keeps one entry per CDR3 protein. The profile covers around 1.1 million distinct CDR3 sequences, with under 40% appearing a single time and around 14% taken by the ten largest. Donors were systemically healthy Caucasian individuals from Russia aged 6 to 90 years. Each donor had 8 to 10 milliliters of peripheral blood drawn. The CDR3 runs to 15 residues. V lost 1 base to trimming and J lost 0 bases, with 9 bases between them. Germline V gene data show CDR1 as SEHNR and CDR2 as FQNEAQ (reference sequence).

The TCR sequence derives from a young man in good health. This chain links TRBV7-9 with TRBJ2-5, with D perhaps matching TRBD1 (5 bases). The sample comprised blood. CDR3 nucleotides: TGTGCCAGCAGCTTAGGACAGAAGGACCAAGAGACCCAGTACTTC. Amino acids: CASSLGQKDQETQYF.